This T cell receptor (beta chain) was sequenced in a study of cytomegalovirus exposure and HLA in healthy donors. Study overall: Counted in an early data release were about 85 million unique TCRs from HLA-typed donors. Whole-study findings and limits: Only CMV serostatus was available as immune exposure information. Within a later analysis, the majority of CMV-associated TCR beta chains appeared HLA-restricted.

Looked up from germline, CDR1 is SGHTA and CDR2 is FQGNSA. The CDR3 consists of 16 residues. V dropped 5 bases and J dropped 0; count of bases not matched to a gene: 7. In the PCR, 60 Vbeta and 13 Jbeta primers were used. Measured with immunoSEQ multiplex PCR; TCRdb has only the in-frame clones, and not every one. The table shows fewer than 150,000 clones, with over 55% occurring only once. These donors, healthy bone marrow donors, were studied. A word on this clone: Its specificity is unknown.

The chain employs TRBV7-2 and TRBJ1-3; 7 positions agree with TRBD1. The sequenced material came from PBMCs. This TCR was recovered from a young man in good health and CMV-seropositive. DNA of the CDR3: TGTGCCAGCAGCCAGCCGGGACAGAGCTCTGGAAACACCATATATTTT. Protein: CASSQPGQSSGNTIYF.